The sequence of this TCR beta chain was determined in a study of identical twins. This CDR3 has 15 residues. V lost 0 bases, J lost 7 bases, and 10 bases lay in between. The germline gives CDR1 LGHNA, CDR2 YNFKEQ. Overall study results and limits: Zero-insertion analyses might be partly confounded by invariant T cells like MAIT and iNKT. For out-of-frame alpha sequences shared by twins, low generation probability was in excess. In cord blood, abundant beta clonotypes had fewer insertions; memory showed no trend.

TCRdb re-derived calls from the 5' RACE reads in MiXCR, one entry per CDR3 protein. This table holds around 1.7 million distinct CDR3 sequences, less than 35% found once. A remark on this clonotype: Its antigen remains unidentified.

The receptor comes from a newborn girl in good health. Specimen: cord blood. The chain recombines TRBV4-2 with TRBJ1-6, with D possibly being TRBD1 (6 bases). The CDR3 DNA is TGTGCCAGCAGCCAAGAAGGGGGAGGGAATTCACCCCTCCACTTT. It yields the protein CASSQEGGGNSPLHF.